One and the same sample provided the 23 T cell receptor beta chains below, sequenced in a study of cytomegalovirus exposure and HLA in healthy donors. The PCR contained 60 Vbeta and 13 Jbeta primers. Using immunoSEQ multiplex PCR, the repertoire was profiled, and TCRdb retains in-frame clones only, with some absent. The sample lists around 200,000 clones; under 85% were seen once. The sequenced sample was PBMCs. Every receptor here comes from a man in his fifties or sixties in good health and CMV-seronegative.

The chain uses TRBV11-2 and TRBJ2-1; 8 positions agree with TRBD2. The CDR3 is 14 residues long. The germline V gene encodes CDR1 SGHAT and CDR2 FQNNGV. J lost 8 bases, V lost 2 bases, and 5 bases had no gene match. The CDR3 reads CASSLQAGEDEQFF. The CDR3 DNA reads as TGTGCCAGCAGCTTACAAGCGGGAGAGGATGAGCAGTTCTTC.

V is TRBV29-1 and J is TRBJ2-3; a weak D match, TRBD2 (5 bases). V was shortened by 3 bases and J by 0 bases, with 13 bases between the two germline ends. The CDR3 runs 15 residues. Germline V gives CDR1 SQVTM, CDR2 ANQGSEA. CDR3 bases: TGCAGCGTTGACGAGCGGAGAGCTAGCACAGATACGCAGTATTTT. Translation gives CSVDERRASTDTQYF.

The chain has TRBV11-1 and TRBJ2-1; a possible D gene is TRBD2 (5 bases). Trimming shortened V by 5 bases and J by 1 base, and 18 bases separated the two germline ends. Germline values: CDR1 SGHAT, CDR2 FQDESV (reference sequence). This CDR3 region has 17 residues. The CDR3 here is CASSPRAGGASYNEQFF. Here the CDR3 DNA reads TGTGCCAGCAGCCCCCGGGCAGGAGGTGCTTCCTACAATGAGCAGTTCTTC.

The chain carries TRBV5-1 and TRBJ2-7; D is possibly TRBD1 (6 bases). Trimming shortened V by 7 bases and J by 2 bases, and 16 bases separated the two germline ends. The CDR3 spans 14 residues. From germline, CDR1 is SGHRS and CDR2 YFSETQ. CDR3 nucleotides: TGCGCCAGCCGCCAAGTAGGGGGAGCCTACGAGCAGTACTTC. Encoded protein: CASRQVGGAYEQYF.

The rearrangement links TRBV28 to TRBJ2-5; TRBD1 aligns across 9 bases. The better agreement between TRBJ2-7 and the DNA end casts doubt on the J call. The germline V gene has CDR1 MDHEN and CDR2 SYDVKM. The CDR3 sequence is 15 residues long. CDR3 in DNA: TGTGCCAGCAGTACTTCCGGGACAGGGAACTACGAGCAGTACTTC. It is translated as CASSTSGTGNYEQYF.

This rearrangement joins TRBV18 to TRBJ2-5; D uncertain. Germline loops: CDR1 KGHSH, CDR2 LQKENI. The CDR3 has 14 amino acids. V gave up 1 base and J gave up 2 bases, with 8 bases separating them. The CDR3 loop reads CASSPLALQETQYF. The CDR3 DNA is TGTGCCAGCTCACCACTCGCGCTGCAAGAGACCCAGTACTTC.

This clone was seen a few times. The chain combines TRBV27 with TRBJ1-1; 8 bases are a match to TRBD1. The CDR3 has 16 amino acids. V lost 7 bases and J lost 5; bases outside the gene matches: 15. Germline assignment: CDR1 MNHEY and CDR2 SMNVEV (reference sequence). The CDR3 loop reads CASKIVRTGLRTEAFF. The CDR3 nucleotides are TGTGCCAGCAAGATAGTTCGGACAGGGTTGAGGACTGAAGCTTTCTTT.

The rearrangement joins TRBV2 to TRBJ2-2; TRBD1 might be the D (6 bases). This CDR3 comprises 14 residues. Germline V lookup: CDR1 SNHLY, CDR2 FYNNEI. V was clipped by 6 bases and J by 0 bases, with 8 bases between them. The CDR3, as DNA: TGTGCCAGCAGGGGACACCCGAACACCGGGGAGCTGTTTTTT. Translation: CASRGHPNTGELFF.

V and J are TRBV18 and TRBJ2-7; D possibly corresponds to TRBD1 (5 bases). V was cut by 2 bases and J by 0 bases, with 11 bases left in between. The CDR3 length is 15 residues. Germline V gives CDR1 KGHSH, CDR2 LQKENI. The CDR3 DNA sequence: TGTGCCAGCTCACCAATCTACAGGAACTCCTACGAGCAGTACTTC. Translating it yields CASSPIYRNSYEQYF.

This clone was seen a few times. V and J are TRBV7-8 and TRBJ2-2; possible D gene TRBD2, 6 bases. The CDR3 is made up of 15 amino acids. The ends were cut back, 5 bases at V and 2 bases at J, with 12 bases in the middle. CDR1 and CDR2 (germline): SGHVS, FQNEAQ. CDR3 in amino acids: CASSPPGLNTGELFF. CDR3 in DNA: TGTGCCAGCAGCCCTCCGGGACTCAACACCGGGGAGCTGTTTTTT.

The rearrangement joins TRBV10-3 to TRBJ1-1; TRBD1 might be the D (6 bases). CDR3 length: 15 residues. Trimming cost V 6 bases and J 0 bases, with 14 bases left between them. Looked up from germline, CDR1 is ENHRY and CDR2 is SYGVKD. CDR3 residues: CAISSRTELNTEAFF. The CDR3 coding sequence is TGTGCCATCAGCTCGAGGACAGAATTGAACACTGAAGCTTTCTTT.

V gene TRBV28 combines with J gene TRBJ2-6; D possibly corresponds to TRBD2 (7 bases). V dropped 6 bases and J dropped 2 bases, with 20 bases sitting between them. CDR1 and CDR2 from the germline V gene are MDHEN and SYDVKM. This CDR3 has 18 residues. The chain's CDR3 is CASSLGGPPRPGANVLTF. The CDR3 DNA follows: TGTGCCAGCAGCCTCGGGGGGCCCCCGCGACCTGGGGCCAACGTCCTGACTTTC.

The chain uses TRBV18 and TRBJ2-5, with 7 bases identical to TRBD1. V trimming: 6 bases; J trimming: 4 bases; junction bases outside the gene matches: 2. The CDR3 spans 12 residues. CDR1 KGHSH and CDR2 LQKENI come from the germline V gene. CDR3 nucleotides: TGTGCCAGCTCTCGGGACAGAGAGACCCAGTACTTC. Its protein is CASSRDRETQYF.

The CDR3 loop reads CASSRQGQETQYF. The CDR3 DNA follows: TGTGCCAGCTCGCGACAGGGACAAGAGACCCAGTACTTC. The genes are TRBV18 and TRBJ2-5, with 7 bases aligning to TRBD1. Germline V gives CDR1 KGHSH, CDR2 LQKENI. This CDR3 is 13 amino acids long. The V gene end was trimmed by 6 bases and the J gene end by 2 bases; junction bases not matched to a gene: 3. The full variable domain, with the rest looked up from reference TRBV18 and TRBJ2-5, is NAGVMQNPRHLVRRRGQEARLRCSPMKGHSHVYWYRQLPEEGLKFMVYLQKENIIDESGMPKERFSAEFPKEGPSILRIQQVVRGDSAAYFCASSRQGQETQYFGPGTRLLVL.

The CDR3: CASSPQGRGETQYF. The CDR3 DNA reads TGTGCCAGCAGCCCTCAAGGGAGGGGGGAGACCCAGTACTTC. The rearrangement uses TRBV9 and TRBJ2-5; D perhaps matches TRBD2 (7 bases). This CDR3 has 14 residues. Germline V lookup: CDR1 SGDLS, CDR2 YYNGEE. Trimming stripped 4 bases from V and 5 bases from J, with 15 bases between.

Written as DNA, the CDR3 is TGCGCCAGCAGCCAGGGCGCCCGACTAGCGGGAGGAAGTGAGACCCAGTACTTC. It encodes CASSQGARLAGGSETQYF. The chain links TRBV4-1 to TRBJ2-5; 13 bases are a match to TRBD2. CDR3 length equals 18 residues. V trimming: 3 bases; J trimming: 5 bases; junction bases outside the gene matches: 12. In germline, CDR1 is MGHRA, CDR2 YSYEKL.

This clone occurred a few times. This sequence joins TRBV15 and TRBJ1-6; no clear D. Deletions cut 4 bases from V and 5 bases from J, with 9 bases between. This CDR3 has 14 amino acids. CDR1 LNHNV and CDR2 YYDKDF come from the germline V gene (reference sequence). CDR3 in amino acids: CATSTTANNSPLHF. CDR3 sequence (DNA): TGTGCCACCAGCACAACTGCGAATAATTCACCCCTCCACTTT.

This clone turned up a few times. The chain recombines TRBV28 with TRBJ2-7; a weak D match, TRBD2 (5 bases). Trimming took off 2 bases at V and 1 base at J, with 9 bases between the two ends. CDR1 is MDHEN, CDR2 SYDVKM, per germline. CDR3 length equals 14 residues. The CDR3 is CASSLGVASYEQYF. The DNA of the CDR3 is TGTGCCAGCAGTTTAGGCGTAGCGTCCTACGAGCAGTACTTC.

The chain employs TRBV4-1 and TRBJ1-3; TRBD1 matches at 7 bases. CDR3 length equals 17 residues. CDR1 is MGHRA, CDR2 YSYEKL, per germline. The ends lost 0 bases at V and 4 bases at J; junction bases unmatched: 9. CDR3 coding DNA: TGCGCCAGCAGCCAAGATCCCCCAGGGGGGTCGGGAAACACCATATATTTT. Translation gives CASSQDPPGGSGNTIYF.

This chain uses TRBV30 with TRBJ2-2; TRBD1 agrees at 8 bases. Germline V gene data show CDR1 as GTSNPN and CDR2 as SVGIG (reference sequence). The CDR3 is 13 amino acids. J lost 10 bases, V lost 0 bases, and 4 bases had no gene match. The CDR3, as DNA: TGTGCCTGGAGTGTACAGGGGGGTATGGAGCTGTTTTTT. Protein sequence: CAWSVQGGMELFF. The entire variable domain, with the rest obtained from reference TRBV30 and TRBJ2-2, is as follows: SQTIHQWPATLVQPVGSPLSLECTVEGTSNPNLYWYRQAAGRGLQLLFYSVGIGQISSEVPQNLSASRPQDRQFILSSKKLLLSDSGFYLCAWSVQGGMELFFGEGSRLTVL.

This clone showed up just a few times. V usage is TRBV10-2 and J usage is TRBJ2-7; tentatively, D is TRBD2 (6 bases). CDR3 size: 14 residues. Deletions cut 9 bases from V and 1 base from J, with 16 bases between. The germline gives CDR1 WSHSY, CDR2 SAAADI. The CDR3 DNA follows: TGCGCCAGTAGCTCCGGGACTGCTTCCTACGAGCAGTACTTC. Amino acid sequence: CASSSGTASYEQYF.

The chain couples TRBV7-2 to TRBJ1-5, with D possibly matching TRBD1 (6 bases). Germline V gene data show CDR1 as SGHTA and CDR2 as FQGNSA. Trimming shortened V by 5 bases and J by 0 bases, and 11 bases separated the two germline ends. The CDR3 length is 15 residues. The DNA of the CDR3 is TGTGCCAGCAGCCAGGGGCTAAATAGCAATCAGCCCCAGCATTTT. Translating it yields CASSQGLNSNQPQHF.

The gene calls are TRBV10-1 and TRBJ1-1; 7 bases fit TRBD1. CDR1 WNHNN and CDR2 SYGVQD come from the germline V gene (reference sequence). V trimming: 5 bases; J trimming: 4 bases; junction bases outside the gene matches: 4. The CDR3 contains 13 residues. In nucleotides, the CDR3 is TGCGCCAGCAGTAGACAGGGAAGCACTGAAGCTTTCTTT. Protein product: CASSRQGSTEAFF.